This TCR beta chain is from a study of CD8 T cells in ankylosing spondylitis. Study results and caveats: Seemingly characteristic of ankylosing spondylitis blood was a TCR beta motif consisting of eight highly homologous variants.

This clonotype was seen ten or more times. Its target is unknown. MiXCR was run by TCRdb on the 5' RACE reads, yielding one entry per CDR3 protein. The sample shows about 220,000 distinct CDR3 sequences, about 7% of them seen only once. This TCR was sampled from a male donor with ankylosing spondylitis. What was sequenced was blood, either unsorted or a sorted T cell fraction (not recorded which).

For the CDR3, the DNA is TGTGCCAGCAGTTGGGTCGGGGACGGAACCTACGAGCAGTACTTC. Its translation: CASSWVGDGTYEQYF. The gene calls are TRBV7-9 and TRBJ2-7; perhaps D is TRBD1 or TRBD2 (5 bases each). This CDR3 spans 15 amino acids. The V gene lost 6 bases and the J gene lost 2 bases, with 17 bases spanning the gap. The germline V gene encodes CDR1 SEHNR and CDR2 FQNEAQ (reference sequence).